This T cell receptor beta chain derives from a study of Ad26.COV2.S vaccination and SARS-CoV-2 variants. General observations from the study: Following vaccination, spike-specific CD8+ and CD4+ T cell responses reportedly exhibited substantial breadth. Vaccine recipients surpassed placebo recipients in spike-specific TCR breadth.

After removal of 8 bases from V and 7 bases from J, the junction contained 28 bases not matched to a gene. Germline CDR1 and CDR2: MNHEY and SMNVEV (reference sequence). There are 20 residues in the CDR3. The assay was immunoSEQ multiplex PCR, and TCRdb's table has in-frame clones only and misses some. The sample gives hundreds of thousands of clones, 88% of which show up once; 5.5% to 7% is in the top ten. The treatment denotes: about 20 received Ad26.COV2.S at low or high dose, single or two shots; about 5 received placebo; per-sample allocation not given. Samples came from day 63 after the first vaccine or placebo injection. Worth noting for this clone: Its specificity is unknown.

Sequencing used peripheral blood, obtained in a trial of Ad26.COV2.S vaccine versus placebo. The V gene is TRBV27, the J gene TRBJ1-2; TRBD1 matches at 10 bases. This receptor was obtained from a person aged 18-60 years who received the Ad26.COV2.S COVID-19 vaccine or a placebo. The CDR3 DNA reads TGTGCCAGCGCCCCGGGGTTGACAGGGGGCTATAGGATGGGAACCTCTGGCTACACCTTC. Its protein product is CASAPGLTGGYRMGTSGYTF.